These 3 T cell receptor beta chains originate from one sample sequenced in a study of radiation and T cells in renal cell carcinoma. TCRdb's table, derived via immunoSEQ multiplex PCR, lists solely in-frame clones and lacks some. The sample lists around 26,000 clones, 58% occurring once. As for treatment: treatment-naive control, cytoreductive nephrectomy. The sample consisted of tumor tissue, taken from a patient whose treatment was nephrectomy without radiotherapy. Receptors were obtained from a man aged 40-50 years with renal cell carcinoma.

This clone was seen more than once but under ten times. The V gene is TRBV7-9, the J gene TRBJ1-1, with TRBD1 as a possible D gene (5 bases). The CDR3 runs to 13 residues. CDR1 SEHNR and CDR2 FQNEAQ come from the germline V gene (reference sequence). V was cut by 4 bases and J by 4 bases, with 10 bases left in between. This chain's CDR3 is CASSSQGSTEAFF. CDR3 coding DNA: TGTGCCAGCAGCTCTCAGGGAAGCACTGAAGCTTTCTTT.

This chain uses TRBV6-1 with TRBJ1-5; D unresolved. V lost 1 base and J lost 4, with 20 bases in between. The V gene's germline CDR1 is MNHNS and CDR2 SASEGT. This CDR3 region has 18 residues. The CDR3 is CASSEELPGWRGNQPQHF. DNA for the CDR3: TGTGCCAGCAGTGAAGAACTGCCAGGTTGGAGAGGAAATCAGCCCCAGCATTTT.

This sequence joins TRBV7-2 and TRBJ1-2; TRBD1 matches 11 bases. Germline CDR1 SGHTA, CDR2 FQGNSA. V dropped 5 bases and J dropped 4; count of bases not matched to a gene: 3. This CDR3 region has 14 residues. The CDR3 DNA follows: TGTGCCAGCAGCCCAGGGACAGGGGGCTATGGCTACACCTTC. Translating it yields CASSPGTGGYGYTF.